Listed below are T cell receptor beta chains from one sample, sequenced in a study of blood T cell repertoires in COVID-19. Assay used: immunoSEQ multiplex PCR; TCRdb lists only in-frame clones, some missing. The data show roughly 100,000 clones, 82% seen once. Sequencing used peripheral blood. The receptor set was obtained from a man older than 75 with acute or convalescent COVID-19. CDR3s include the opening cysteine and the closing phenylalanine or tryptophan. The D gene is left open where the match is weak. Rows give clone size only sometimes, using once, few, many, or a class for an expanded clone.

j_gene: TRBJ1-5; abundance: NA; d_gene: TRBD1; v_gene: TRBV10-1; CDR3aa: CATQDRGGNQPQHF; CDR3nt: TGCGCCACTCAGGACAGGGGAGGAAATCAGCCCCAGCATTTT
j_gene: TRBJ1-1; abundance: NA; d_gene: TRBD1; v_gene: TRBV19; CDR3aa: CASSTPGGANTEAFF; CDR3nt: TGTGCCAGTAGTACGCCAGGGGGTGCGAACACTGAAGCTTTCTTT
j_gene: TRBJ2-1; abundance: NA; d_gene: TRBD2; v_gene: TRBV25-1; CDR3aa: CASRSGGLSYNEQFF; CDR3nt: TGTGCCAGCAGGAGCGGGGGTCTTTCCTACAATGAGCAGTTCTTC
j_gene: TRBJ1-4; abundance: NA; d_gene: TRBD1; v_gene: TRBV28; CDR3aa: CASGGGAGEKLFF; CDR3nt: TGTGCCAGCGGAGGGGGCGCGGGTGAAAAACTGTTTTTT
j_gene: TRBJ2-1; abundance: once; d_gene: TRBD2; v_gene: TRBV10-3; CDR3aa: CAISQGSGRSNEQFF; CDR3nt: TGTGCCATCAGTCAAGGTAGCGGGAGATCGAATGAGCAGTTCTTC
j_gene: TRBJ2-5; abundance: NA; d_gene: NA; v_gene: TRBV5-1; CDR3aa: CASRYAGQTQYF; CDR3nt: TGCGCCAGCAGATACGCTGGGCAGACCCAGTACTTC
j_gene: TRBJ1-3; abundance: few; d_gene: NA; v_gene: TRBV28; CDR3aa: CASRYGERSGNTIYF; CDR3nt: TGTGCCAGCAGATACGGTGAGCGCTCTGGAAACACCATATATTTT
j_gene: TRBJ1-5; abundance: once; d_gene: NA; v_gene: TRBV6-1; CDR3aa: CASIQQISNQPQHF; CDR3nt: TGTGCCAGCATCCAACAGATTAGCAATCAGCCCCAGCATTTT
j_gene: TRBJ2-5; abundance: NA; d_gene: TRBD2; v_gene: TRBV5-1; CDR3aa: CASSLARLAGGGQETQYF; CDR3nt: TGCGCCAGCAGCTTGGCCCGGCTAGCGGGGGGAGGCCAAGAGACCCAGTACTTC
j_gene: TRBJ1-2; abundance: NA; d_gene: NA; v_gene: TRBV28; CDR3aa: CASSSGPSQGGYTF; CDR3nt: TGTGCCAGCAGTTCCGGCCCCTCTCAGGGAGGCTACACCTTC
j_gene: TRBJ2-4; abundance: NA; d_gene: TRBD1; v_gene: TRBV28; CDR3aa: CASSSWDRGLAKNIQYF; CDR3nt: TGTGCCAGCAGTTCCTGGGACAGGGGGTTAGCCAAAAACATTCAGTACTTC
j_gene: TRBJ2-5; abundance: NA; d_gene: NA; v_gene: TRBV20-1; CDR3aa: CSANLQETQYF; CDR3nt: TGCAGTGCTAATTTACAAGAGACCCAGTACTTC
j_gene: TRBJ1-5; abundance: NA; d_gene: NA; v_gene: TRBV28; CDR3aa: CASSSPAGGQPQHF; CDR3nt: TGTGCCAGCAGTTCCCCCGCCGGGGGTCAGCCCCAGCATTTT
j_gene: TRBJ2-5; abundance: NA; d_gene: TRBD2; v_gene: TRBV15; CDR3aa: CATSKKGLAVYQETQYF; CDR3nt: TGTGCCACCAGCAAAAAAGGACTAGCGGTGTACCAAGAGACCCAGTACTTC
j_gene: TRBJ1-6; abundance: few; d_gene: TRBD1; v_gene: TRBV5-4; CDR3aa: CASSLDRGRQNSPLHF; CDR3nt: TGTGCCAGCAGCTTGGACAGGGGGCGGCAAAATTCACCCCTCCACTTT
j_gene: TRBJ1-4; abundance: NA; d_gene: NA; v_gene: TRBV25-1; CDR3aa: CASSDWGVDNEKLFF; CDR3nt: TGTGCCAGCAGTGACTGGGGAGTGGATAATGAAAAACTGTTTTTT
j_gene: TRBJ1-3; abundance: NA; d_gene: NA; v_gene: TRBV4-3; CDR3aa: CASSQDIFSSGNTIYF; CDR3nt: TGCGCCAGCAGCCAAGATATCTTTAGCTCTGGAAACACCATATATTTT
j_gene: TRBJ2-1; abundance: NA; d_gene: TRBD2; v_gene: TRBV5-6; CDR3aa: CASSSRILATYNEQFF; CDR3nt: TGTGCCAGCAGCTCAAGGATACTAGCGACCTACAATGAGCAGTTCTTC
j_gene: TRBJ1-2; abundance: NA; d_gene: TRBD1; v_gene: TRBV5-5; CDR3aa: CASSPGQAPYGYTF; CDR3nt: TGTGCCAGCAGCCCGGGACAGGCTCCCTATGGCTACACCTTC
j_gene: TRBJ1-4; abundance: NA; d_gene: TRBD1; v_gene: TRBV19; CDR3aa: CASSLQGAANEKLFF; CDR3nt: TGTGCCAGTAGCCTTCAGGGGGCGGCTAATGAAAAACTGTTTTTT
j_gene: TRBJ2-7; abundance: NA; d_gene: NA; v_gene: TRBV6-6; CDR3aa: CASSYSTSYEQYF; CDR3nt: TGTGCCAGCAGTTACTCGACTAGCTACGAGCAGTACTTC
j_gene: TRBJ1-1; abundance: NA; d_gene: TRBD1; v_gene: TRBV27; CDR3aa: CASRQGAGTTEAFF; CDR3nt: TGTGCCAGCAGACAGGGGGCAGGGACCACTGAAGCTTTCTTT
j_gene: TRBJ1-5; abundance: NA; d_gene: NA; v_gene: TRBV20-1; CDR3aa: CSASWAPEQPQHF; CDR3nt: TGCAGTGCTAGTTGGGCCCCCGAACAGCCCCAGCATTTT
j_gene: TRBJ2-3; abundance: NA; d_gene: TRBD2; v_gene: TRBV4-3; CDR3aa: CASSQDGAGGTDTQYF; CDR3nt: TGCGCCAGCAGCCAAGATGGGGCGGGGGGAACAGATACGCAGTATTTT
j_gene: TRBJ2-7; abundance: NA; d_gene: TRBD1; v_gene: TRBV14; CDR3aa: CARGRTGGYEQYF; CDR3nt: TGTGCCAGGGGGCGGACAGGGGGCTACGAGCAGTACTTC
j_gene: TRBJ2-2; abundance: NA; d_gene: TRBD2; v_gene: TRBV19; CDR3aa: CASGLAGGRNTGELFF; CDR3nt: TGTGCCAGCGGACTAGCGGGGGGGAGGAACACCGGGGAGCTGTTTTTT
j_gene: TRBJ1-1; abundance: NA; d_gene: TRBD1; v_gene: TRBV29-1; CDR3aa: CSVVGGQGRLNTEAFF; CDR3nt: TGCAGCGTTGTCGGGGGACAGGGGAGGCTGAACACTGAAGCTTTCTTT
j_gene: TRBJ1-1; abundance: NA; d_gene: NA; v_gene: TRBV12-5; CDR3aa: CASGFSSGGTEAFF; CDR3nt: TGTGCTAGTGGTTTCTCTTCGGGGGGCACTGAAGCTTTCTTT
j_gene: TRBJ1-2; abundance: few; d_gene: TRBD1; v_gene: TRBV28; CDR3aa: CASSLGARTGGLIGGYTF; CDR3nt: TGTGCCAGCAGTTTAGGGGCGCGGACAGGGGGCTTAATTGGTGGCTACACCTTC
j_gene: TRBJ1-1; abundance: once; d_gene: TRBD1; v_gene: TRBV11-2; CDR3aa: CASSLDFTGVSEAFF; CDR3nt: TGTGCCAGCAGCTTAGATTTCACAGGGGTTAGTGAAGCTTTCTTT
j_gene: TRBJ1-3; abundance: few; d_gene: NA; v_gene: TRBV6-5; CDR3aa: CASSYGGSSGNTIYF; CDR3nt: TGTGCCAGCAGTTACGGGGGCTCCTCTGGAAACACCATATATTTT
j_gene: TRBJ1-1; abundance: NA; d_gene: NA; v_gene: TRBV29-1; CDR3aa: CSVVVRANTEAFF; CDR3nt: TGCAGCGTTGTTGTCAGGGCGAACACTGAAGCTTTCTTT
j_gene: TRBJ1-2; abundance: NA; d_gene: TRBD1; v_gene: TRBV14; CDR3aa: CASSPQGASRYGYTF; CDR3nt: TGTGCCAGCAGCCCTCAGGGGGCAAGTCGCTATGGCTACACCTTC
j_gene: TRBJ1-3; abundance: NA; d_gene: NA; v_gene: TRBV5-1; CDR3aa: CASSLGQTGNTIYF; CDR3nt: TGCGCCAGCAGCTTGGGACAGACTGGAAACACCATATATTTT
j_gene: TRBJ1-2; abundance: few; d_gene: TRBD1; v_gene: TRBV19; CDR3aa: CASSIGGQGSGYTF; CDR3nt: TGTGCCAGTAGTATAGGGGGACAGGGCTCTGGCTACACCTTC
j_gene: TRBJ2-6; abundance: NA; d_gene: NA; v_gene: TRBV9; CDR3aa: CASTRRTGSGANVLTF; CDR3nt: TGTGCCAGCACCCGACGCACGGGCTCTGGGGCCAACGTCCTGACTTTC
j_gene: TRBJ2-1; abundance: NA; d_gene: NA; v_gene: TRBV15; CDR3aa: CATSREQGRSNEQFF; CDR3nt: TGTGCCACCAGCAGAGAACAGGGTCGGTCTAATGAGCAGTTCTTC
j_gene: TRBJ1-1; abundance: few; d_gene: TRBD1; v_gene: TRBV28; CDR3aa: CASSTYGQGKEAFF; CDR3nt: TGTGCCAGCAGTACTTATGGACAGGGAAAAGAAGCTTTCTTT
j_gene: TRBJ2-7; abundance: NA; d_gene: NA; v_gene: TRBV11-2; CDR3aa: CASSPQLEQYF; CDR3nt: TGTGCCAGCAGCCCACAGCTCGAGCAGTACTTC
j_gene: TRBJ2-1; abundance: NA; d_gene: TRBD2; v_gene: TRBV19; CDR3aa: CASRRSSGAYNEQFF; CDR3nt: TGTGCCAGTAGAAGGTCAAGCGGGGCCTACAATGAGCAGTTCTTC
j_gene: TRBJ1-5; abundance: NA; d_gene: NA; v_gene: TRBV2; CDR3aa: CASSKDTKSNQPQHF; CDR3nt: TGTGCCAGCAGTAAGGACACCAAGAGCAATCAGCCCCAGCATTTT
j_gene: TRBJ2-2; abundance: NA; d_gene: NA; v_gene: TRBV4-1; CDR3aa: CASSPGGNTGELFF; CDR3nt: TGCGCCAGCAGCCCCGGGGGGAACACCGGGGAGCTGTTTTTT
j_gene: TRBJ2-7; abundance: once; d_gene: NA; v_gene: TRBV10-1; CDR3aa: CASSEGSGVYEQYF; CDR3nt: TGCGCCAGCAGTGAGGGTAGCGGTGTTTACGAGCAGTACTTC
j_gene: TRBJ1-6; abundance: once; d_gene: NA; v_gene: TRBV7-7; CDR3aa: CASSQASTYNSPLHF; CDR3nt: TGTGCTAGCAGCCAGGCCTCCACCTATAATTCACCCCTCCACTTT
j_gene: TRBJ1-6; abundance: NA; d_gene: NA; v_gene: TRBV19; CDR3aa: CASSGGLDSPLHF; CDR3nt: TGTGCCAGTAGCGGGGGGCTGGATTCACCCCTCCACTTT
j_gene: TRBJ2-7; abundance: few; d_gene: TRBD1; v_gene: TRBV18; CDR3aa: CASSRDRGDYEQYF; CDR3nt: TGTGCCAGCTCACGGGACAGGGGGGACTACGAGCAGTACTTC
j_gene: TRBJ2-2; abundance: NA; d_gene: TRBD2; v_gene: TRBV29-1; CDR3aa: CSVGRAGGPNTGELFF; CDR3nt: TGCAGCGTTGGTCGGGCGGGAGGGCCTAACACCGGGGAGCTGTTTTTT
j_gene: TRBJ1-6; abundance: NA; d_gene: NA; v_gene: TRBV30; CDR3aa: CAARDTNTNSPLHF; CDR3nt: TGTGCTGCACGGGACACTAACACCAATTCACCCCTCCACTTT